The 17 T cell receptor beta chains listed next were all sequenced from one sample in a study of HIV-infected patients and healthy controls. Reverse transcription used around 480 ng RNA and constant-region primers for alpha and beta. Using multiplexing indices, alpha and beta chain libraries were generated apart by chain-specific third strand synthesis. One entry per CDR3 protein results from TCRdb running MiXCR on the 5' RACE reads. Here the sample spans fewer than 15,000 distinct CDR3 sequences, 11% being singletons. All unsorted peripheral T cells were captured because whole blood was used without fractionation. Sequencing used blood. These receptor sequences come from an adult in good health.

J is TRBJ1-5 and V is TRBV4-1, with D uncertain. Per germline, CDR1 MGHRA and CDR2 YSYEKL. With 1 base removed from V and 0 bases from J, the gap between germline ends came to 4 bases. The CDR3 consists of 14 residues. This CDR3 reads CASSQVHSNQPQHF. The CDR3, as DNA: TGCGCCAGCAGCCAAGTCCATAGCAATCAGCCCCAGCATTTT.

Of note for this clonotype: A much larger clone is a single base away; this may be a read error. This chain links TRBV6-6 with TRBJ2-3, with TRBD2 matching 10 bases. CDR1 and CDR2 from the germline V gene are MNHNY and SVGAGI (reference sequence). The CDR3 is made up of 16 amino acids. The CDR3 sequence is CDSSQGLAPEQDTQYF. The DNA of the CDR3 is TGTGACAGCAGTCAGGGACTAGCGCCGGAACAAGATACGCAGTATTTT.

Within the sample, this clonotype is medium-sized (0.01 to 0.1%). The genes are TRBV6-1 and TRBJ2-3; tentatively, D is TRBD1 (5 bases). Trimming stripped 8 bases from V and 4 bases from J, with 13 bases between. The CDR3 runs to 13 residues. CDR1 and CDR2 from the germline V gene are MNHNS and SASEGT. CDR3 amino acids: CASYQLGADTQYF. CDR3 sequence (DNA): TGTGCCAGCTACCAGTTAGGGGCAGATACGCAGTATTTT.

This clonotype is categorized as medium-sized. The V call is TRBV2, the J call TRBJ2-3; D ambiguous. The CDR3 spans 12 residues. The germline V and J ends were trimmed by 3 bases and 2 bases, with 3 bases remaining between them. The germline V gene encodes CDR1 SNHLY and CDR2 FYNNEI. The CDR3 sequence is CASSENTDTQYF. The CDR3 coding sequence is TGTGCCAGCAGTGAGAACACAGATACGCAGTATTTT. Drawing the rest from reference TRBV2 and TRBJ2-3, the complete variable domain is EPEVTQTPSHQVTQMGQEVILRCVPISNHLYFYWYRQILGQKVEFLVSFYNNEISEKSEIFDDQFSVERPDGSNFTLKIRSTKLEDSAMYFCASSENTDTQYFGPGTRLTVL.

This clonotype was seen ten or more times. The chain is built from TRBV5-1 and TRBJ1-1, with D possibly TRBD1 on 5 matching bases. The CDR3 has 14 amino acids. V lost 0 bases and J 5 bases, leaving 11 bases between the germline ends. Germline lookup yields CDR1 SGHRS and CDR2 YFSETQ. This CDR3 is CASSLEGDGTEAFF. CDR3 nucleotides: TGCGCCAGCAGCTTGGAAGGGGATGGGACTGAAGCTTTCTTT.

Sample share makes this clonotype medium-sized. CDR3 protein: CASSEVPGQDIPKEQYF. In DNA form, the CDR3 reads TGTGCCAGCAGTGAAGTACCGGGACAGGATATCCCTAAGGAGCAGTACTTC. The chain links TRBV6-1 to TRBJ2-7, with TRBD1 matching over 8 bases. The germline CDR1 and CDR2 sequences are MNHNS and SASEGT. This CDR3 comprises 17 residues. Trimming took 1 base from V and 7 from J; bases not matched to a gene: 15.

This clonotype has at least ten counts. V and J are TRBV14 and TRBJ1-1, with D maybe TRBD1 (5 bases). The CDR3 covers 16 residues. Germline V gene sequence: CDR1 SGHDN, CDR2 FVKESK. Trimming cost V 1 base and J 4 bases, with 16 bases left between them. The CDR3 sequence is CASSQGIVLGGTEAFF. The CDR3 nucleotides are TGTGCCAGCAGCCAAGGGATAGTCCTCGGGGGCACTGAAGCTTTCTTT.

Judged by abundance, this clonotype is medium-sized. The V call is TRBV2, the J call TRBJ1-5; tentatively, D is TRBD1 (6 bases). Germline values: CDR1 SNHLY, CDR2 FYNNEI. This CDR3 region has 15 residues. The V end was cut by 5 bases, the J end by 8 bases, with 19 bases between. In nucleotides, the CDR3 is TGTGCCAGCAGTCGCGACAGGAGAAGCCAAGAGCCCCAGCATTTT. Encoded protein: CASSRDRRSQEPQHF.

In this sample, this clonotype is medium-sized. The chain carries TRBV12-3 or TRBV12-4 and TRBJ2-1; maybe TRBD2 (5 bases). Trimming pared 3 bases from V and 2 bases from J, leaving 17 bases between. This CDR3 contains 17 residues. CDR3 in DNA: TGTGCCAGCAGTTTTGGGTTTGGAGCGGTCCCCTACAATGAGCAGTTCTTC. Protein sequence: CASSFGFGAVPYNEQFF.

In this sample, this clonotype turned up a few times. The CDR3 loop is CASSQTRGTLNNEQFF. The CDR3 nucleotides read TGCGCCAGCAGCCAAACGCGCGGGACACTTAACAATGAGCAGTTCTTC. V usage is TRBV5-1 and J usage is TRBJ2-1, with D possibly called TRBD1 or TRBD2 (6 bases each). Trimming cost V 4 bases and J 5 bases, with 19 bases left between them. The CDR3 consists of 16 residues. CDR1 and CDR2 from the germline V gene are SGHRS and YFSETQ.

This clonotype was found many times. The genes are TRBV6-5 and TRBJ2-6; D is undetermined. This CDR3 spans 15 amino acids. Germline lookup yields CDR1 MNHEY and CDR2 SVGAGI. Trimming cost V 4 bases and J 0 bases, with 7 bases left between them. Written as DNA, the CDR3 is TGTGCCAGCAGTTCCGAGTCCTCTGGGGCCAACGTCCTGACTTTC. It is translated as CASSSESSGANVLTF.

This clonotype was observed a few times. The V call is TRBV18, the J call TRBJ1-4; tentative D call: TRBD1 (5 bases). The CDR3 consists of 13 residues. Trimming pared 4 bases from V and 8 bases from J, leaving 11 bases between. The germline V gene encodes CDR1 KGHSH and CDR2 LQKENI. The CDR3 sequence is CASSLGANEKLFF. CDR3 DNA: TGTGCCAGCTCACTCGGGGCAAACGAAAAACTGTTTTTT.

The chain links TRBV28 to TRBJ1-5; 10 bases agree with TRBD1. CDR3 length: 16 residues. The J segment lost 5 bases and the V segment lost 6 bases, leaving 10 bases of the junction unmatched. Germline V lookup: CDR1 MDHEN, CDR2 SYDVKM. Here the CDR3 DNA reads TGTGCCAGCAGGCTTCCGGGGACAGGGGAGTATCAGCCCCAGCATTTT. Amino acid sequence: CASRLPGTGEYQPQHF.

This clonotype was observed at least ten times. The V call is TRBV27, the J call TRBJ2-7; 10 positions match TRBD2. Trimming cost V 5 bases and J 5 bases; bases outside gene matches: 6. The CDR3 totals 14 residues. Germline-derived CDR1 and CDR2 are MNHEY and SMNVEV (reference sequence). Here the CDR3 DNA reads TGTGCCAGCAGTATACTAGCGGGAACCCACGAGCAGTACTTC. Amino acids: CASSILAGTHEQYF.

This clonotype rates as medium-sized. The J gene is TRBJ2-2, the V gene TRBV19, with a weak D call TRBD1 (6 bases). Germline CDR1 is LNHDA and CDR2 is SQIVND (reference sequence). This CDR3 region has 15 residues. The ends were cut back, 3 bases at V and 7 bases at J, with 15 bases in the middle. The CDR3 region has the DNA TGTGCCAGTAGTATGGGGGCCGACAGTTACGGGGAGCTGTTTTTT. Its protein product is CASSMGADSYGELFF. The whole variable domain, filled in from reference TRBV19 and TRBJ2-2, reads DGGITQSPKYLFRKEGQNVTLSCEQNLNHDAMYWYRQDPGQGLRLIYYSQIVNDFQKGDIAEGYSVSREKKESFPLTVTSAQKNPTAFYLCASSMGADSYGELFFGEGSRLTVL.

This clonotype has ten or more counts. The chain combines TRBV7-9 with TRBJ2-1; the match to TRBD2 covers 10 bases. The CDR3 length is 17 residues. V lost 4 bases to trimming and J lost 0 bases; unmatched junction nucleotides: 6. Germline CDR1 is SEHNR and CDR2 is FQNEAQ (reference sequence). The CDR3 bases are TGTGCCAGCAGCTCGAGTCTAGCGGGAGCCTCCTACAATGAGCAGTTCTTC. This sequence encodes CASSSSLAGASYNEQFF.

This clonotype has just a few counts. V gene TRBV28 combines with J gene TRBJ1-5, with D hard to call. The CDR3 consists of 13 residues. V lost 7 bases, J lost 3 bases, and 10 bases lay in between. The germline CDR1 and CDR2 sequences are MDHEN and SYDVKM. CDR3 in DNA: TGTGCCAGCAAAAGGACTATCAATCAGCCCCAGCATTTT. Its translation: CASKRTINQPQHF.